The 5 T cell receptor beta chains below were found in one sample sequenced in a study of blood T cells in healthy people across ages. PCR was performed a second time for about 7 to 11 cycles using a sample-barcoded 5' primer and a J-beta primer mix. Via MiXCR, TCRdb re-called the 5' RACE reads, giving one row per CDR3 protein. The data show roughly 1,800,000 distinct CDR3 sequences, 49% seen once. Input material: blood. The receptors shown here come from a woman aged 35 to 49 in good health.

The chain couples TRBV20-1 to TRBJ2-4, with D possibly matching TRBD1 (5 bases). Judging by the DNA end, TRBJ2-5 fits better; the J call may be wrong. Germline V gene data show CDR1 as DFQATT and CDR2 as SNEGSKA (reference sequence). The CDR3 contains 13 residues. The CDR3 here is CSAPTGVQETQYF. The DNA of the CDR3 is TGCAGTGCCCCTACAGGCGTTCAAGAGACCCAGTACTTC.

The chain has TRBV4-3 and TRBJ2-5; D uncertain. The CDR3 runs to 15 residues. V was clipped by 0 bases and J by 11 bases, with 19 bases between them. Germline V lookup: CDR1 LGHNA, CDR2 YSLEER. The CDR3 region is CASSQDYLGYNEQYF. CDR3 DNA sequence: TGCGCCAGCAGCCAAGATTACTTGGGCTACAATGAGCAGTACTTC.

This chain links TRBV5-1 with TRBJ2-1; 7 bases map to TRBD1. In germline, CDR1 is SGHRS, CDR2 YFSETQ. This CDR3 contains 17 residues. V shed 0 bases and J 1 base; nucleotides not matched to a gene: 7. The CDR3 sequence: CASSLVRDSFSYNEQFF. CDR3 coding DNA: TGCGCCAGCAGCTTGGTGAGGGACAGCTTTTCCTACAATGAGCAGTTCTTC.

This clonotype was detected a few times. This rearrangement joins TRBV27 to TRBJ2-5; D is perhaps TRBD1 (6 bases). The DNA end is more similar to TRBJ2-7, so the J call may be wrong. This CDR3 spans 13 amino acids. Germline CDR1 and CDR2: MNHEY and SMNVEV (reference sequence). CDR3 protein: CASRNLNRVEQYF. The CDR3 bases are TGTGCCAGCAGGAACCTGAACAGGGTCGAGCAGTACTTC.

This chain links TRBV4-1 with TRBJ1-3; 8 bases fit TRBD1. J lost 3 bases, V lost 1 base, and 8 bases had no gene match. Per the germline V gene, CDR1 is MGHRA and CDR2 is YSYEKL. This CDR3 has 17 residues. The CDR3 is CASSQGPGTGGGNTIYF. DNA of the CDR3: TGCGCCAGCAGCCAAGGCCCGGGGACAGGAGGTGGAAACACCATATATTTT.